This T cell receptor (beta chain) is drawn from a study of regulatory T cells in long-lasting Graves disease. Both iRepertoire HTBI primers and Arm-PCR of CDR3 regions were used to build the TCR beta libraries. MiXCR, applied by TCRdb to the multiplex PCR reads, yields one record per CDR3 protein. Of around 470,000 distinct CDR3 sequences detected, around 15% appear once; the ten largest clones hold about 15%. The CDR3 is 11 residues long. Time point reported: newly diagnosed GD, antithyroid drugs for less than 3 months. Construction of the TCR library relied on RNA isolated from PBMCs. This clonotype has at least ten counts. A further study also used this sample, focusing on T cells in Graves' hyperthyroidism and ophthalmopathy. That investigation notes: It was uncontrolled infection, other autoimmune disease, pregnancy or lactation that excluded patients.

This chain links TRBV12-3 or TRBV12-4 with TRBJ2-3, with D tentatively TRBD1 (5 bases). The DNA end favors TRBJ2-7, so the J call may be wrong. The sample was peripheral blood mononuclear cells (PBMCs), taken at new diagnosis, from a patient treated with antithyroid drugs. The source is a woman aged 45-65 years with Graves disease. This CDR3 is CASSLGQGQYF. CDR3 bases: TGTGCCAGCAGTTTAGGGCAGGGACAGTACTTC.